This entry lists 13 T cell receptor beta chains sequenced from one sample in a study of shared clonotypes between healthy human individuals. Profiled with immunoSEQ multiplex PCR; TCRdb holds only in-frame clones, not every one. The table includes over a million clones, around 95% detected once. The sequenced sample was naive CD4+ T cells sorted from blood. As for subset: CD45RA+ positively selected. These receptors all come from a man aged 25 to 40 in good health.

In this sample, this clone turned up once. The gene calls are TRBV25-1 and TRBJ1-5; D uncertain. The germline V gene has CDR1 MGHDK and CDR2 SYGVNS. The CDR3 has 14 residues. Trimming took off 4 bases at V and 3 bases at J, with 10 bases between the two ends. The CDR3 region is CASSGSGPNQPQHF. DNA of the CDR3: TGTGCCAGCAGTGGATCCGGGCCCAATCAGCCCCAGCATTTT.

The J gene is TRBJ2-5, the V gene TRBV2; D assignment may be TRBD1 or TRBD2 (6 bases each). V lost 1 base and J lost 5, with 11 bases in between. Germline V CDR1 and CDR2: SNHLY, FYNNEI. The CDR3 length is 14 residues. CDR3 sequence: CASSEEGGSETQYF. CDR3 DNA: TGTGCCAGCAGTGAAGAGGGGGGAAGTGAGACCCAGTACTTC.

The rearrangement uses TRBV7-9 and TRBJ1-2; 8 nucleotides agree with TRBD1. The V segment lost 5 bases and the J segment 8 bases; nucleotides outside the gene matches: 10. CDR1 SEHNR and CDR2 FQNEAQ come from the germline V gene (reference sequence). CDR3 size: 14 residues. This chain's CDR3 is CASSPGDRLGGYTF. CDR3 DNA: TGTGCCAGCAGCCCGGGGGACAGGTTGGGCGGCTACACCTTC.

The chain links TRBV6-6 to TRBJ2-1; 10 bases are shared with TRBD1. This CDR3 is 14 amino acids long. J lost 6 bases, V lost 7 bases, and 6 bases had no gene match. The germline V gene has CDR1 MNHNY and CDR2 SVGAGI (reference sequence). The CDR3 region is CASTTGTGVNEQFF. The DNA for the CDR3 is TGTGCCAGCACTACCGGGACAGGGGTCAATGAGCAGTTCTTC.

The CDR3 spells CASSLINQGNGELFF. The CDR3 coding sequence is TGCGCCAGCAGCCTAATCAACCAGGGGAACGGGGAGCTGTTTTTT. J is TRBJ2-2 and V is TRBV5-1; D perhaps matches TRBD1 (6 bases). Germline assignment: CDR1 SGHRS and CDR2 YFSETQ. The V end was cut by 4 bases, the J end by 7 bases, with 17 bases between. The CDR3 is made up of 15 amino acids.

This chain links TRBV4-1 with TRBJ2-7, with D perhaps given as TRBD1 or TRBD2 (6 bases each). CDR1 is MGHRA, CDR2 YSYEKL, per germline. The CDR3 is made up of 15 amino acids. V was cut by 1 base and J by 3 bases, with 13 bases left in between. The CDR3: CASSQGGGRGYEQYF. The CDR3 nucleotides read TGCGCCAGCAGCCAAGGAGGGGGGAGAGGCTACGAGCAGTACTTC.

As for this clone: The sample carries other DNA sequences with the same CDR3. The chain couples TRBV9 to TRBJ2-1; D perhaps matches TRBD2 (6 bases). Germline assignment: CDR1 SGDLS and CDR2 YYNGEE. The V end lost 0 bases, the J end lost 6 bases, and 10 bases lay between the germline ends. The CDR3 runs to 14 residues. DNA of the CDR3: TGTGCCAGCAGCGTAGGAGGTAGCGGCAATGAGCAGTTCTTC. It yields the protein CASSVGGSGNEQFF.

CDR3 DNA sequence: TGTGCCAGCAGTTACCAGAGACAGGGGGCGGGTAATGAGCAGTTCTTC. Protein sequence: CASSYQRQGAGNEQFF. The rearrangement joins TRBV6-5 to TRBJ2-1; TRBD1 matches 10 bases. The CDR3 loop spans 16 amino acids. Germline CDR1 MNHEY, CDR2 SVGAGI. After removal of 2 bases from V and 7 bases from J, the junction contained 8 bases not matched to a gene.

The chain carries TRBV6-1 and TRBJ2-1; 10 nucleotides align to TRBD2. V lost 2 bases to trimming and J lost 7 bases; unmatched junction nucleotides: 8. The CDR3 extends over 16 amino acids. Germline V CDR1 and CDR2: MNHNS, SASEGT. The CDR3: CASSELASGSLNEQFF. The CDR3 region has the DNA TGTGCCAGCAGTGAATTGGCTAGCGGGAGTCTTAATGAGCAGTTCTTC.

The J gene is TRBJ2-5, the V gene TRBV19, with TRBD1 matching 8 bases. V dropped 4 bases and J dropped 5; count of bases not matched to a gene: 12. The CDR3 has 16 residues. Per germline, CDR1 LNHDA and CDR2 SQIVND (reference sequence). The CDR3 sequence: CASSTGVGQGRETQYF. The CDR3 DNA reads TGTGCCAGTAGTACTGGTGTTGGACAGGGAAGGGAGACCCAGTACTTC.

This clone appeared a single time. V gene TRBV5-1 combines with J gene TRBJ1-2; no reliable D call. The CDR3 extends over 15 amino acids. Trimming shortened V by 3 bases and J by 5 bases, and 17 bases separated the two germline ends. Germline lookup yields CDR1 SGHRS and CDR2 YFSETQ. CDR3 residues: CASSSSGSGVYGYTF. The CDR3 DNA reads TGCGCCAGCAGCTCCTCGGGGTCCGGGGTTTATGGCTACACCTTC.

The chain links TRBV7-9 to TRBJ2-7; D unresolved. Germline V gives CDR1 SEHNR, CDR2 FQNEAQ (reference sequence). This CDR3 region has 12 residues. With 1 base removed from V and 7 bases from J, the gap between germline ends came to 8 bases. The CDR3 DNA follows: TGTGCCAGCAGCTTAGTCCTTGAAGAGCAGTACTTC. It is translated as CASSLVLEEQYF.

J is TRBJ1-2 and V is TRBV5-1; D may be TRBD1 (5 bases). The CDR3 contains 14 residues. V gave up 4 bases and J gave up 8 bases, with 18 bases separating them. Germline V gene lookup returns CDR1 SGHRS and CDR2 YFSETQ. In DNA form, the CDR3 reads TGCGCCAGCAGCAAGACAGACGGGCCTAAGGGCTACACCTTC. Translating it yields CASSKTDGPKGYTF.